These 27 T cell receptor beta chains came from one sample sequenced in a study of cytomegalovirus exposure and HLA in healthy donors. Both 60 Vbeta primers and 13 Jbeta primers went into the PCR. TCRdb keeps only in-frame clones here, not all; method: immunoSEQ multiplex PCR. The table records approximately 190,000 clones, 73% of them present only once. Sample: PBMCs. The source is a woman between 25 and 40 years old in good health and CMV-seronegative.

The chain employs TRBV7-2 and TRBJ2-4; D gene uncertain. The CDR3 loop spans 14 amino acids. The ends were cut back, 4 bases at V and 8 bases at J, with 15 bases in the middle. CDR1 is SGHTA and CDR2 is FQGNSA in the germline V gene. The CDR3 bases are TGTGCCAGCAGCTCTGGGCAGCCGACGGACATTCAGTACTTC. This codes for CASSSGQPTDIQYF.

This chain links TRBV15 with TRBJ1-5; D is ambiguous. V was trimmed by 4 bases and J by 6 bases, leaving 16 bases between them. CDR3 size: 15 residues. Germline assignment: CDR1 LNHNV and CDR2 YYDKDF (reference sequence). The CDR3 DNA is TGTGCCACCAGCATATCGGCAACGGGTCTTCAGCCCCAGCATTTT. As protein: CATSISATGLQPQHF. Based on the CDR3 plus reference TRBV15 and TRBJ1-5, the full variable domain is DAMVIQNPRYQVTQFGKPVTLSCSQTLNHNVMYWYQQKSSQAPKLLFHYYDKDFNNEADTPDNFQSRRPNTSFCFLDIRSPGLGDTAMYLCATSISATGLQPQHFGDGTRLSIL.

As concerns this clone: The same CDR3 arises from other DNA sequences in this sample as well. The V call is TRBV20-1, the J call TRBJ1-2; D is possibly TRBD1 (5 bases). Germline V gene sequence: CDR1 DFQATT, CDR2 SNEGSKA (reference sequence). CDR3 length equals 11 residues. Trimming pared 1 base from V and 5 bases from J, leaving 5 bases between. The CDR3 sequence is CSARAGYGYTF. CDR3 DNA: TGCAGTGCTAGAGCAGGGTATGGCTACACCTTC.

The rearrangement links TRBV29-1 to TRBJ2-1; D remains ambiguous. The V gene's germline CDR1 is SQVTM and CDR2 ANQGSEA. The CDR3 has 12 amino acids. Trimming took 1 base from V and 10 from J, leaving 11 bases between them. The CDR3 DNA sequence: TGCAGCGTTGAAGCTAGATCGCGGGAGCAGTTCTTC. Its translation is CSVEARSREQFF.

A single count supports this clone. The chain has TRBV7-2 and TRBJ1-5; TRBD1 matches at 9 bases. From germline, CDR1 is SGHTA and CDR2 FQGNSA. The junction had 1 base not matched to a gene; V was cut back by 5 bases and J by 5 bases. The CDR3 sequence is 13 residues long. This CDR3 reads CASSRDRDQPQHF. CDR3 in DNA: TGTGCCAGCAGCCGGGACAGGGATCAGCCCCAGCATTTT.

The chain employs TRBV6-5 and TRBJ1-1, with 9 bases fitting TRBD1. After removal of 5 bases from V and 11 bases from J, the junction contained 9 bases not matched to a gene. The CDR3 is made up of 13 amino acids. CDR1 and CDR2 (germline): MNHEY, SVGAGI. The CDR3 loop reads CASSAGTGLRAFF. In DNA, the CDR3 is TGTGCCAGCAGTGCCGGGACAGGGCTTAGGGCTTTCTTT.

This chain links TRBV2 with TRBJ1-1, with a weak D call TRBD1 (6 bases). The germline V gene encodes CDR1 SNHLY and CDR2 FYNNEI. Trimming took 4 bases from V and 5 from J, leaving 11 bases between them. CDR3 length: 13 residues. Written as DNA, the CDR3 is TGTGCCAGCAGTGGATATACAGGGACTGAAGCTTTCTTT. Its translation is CASSGYTGTEAFF.

J is TRBJ1-1 and V is TRBV10-2, with 8 bases matching TRBD1. In germline, CDR1 is WSHSY, CDR2 SAAADI. The length of the CDR3 is 15 residues. J was trimmed by 4 bases and V by 3 bases; bases with no gene match: 7. The CDR3 loop is CASSDFDRGSTEAFF. The CDR3 DNA sequence: TGCGCCAGCAGTGATTTCGACAGGGGATCCACTGAAGCTTTCTTT.

The chain uses TRBV27 and TRBJ2-6; possible D gene TRBD1, 5 bases. This CDR3 is 15 amino acids long. Germline V CDR1 and CDR2: MNHEY, SMNVEV (reference sequence). Trimming left V 6 bases short and J 0 bases short, with 9 bases between. Here the CDR3 DNA reads TGTGCCAGCAGGGGGCTAGGCTCTGGGGCCAACGTCCTGACTTTC. Encoded protein: CASRGLGSGANVLTF.

The J gene is TRBJ2-2, the V gene TRBV2, with D unresolved. Germline V lookup: CDR1 SNHLY, CDR2 FYNNEI. The CDR3 contains 15 residues. Trimming stripped 10 bases from V and 1 base from J, with 16 bases between. This chain's CDR3 is CATIPPTRNTGELFF. CDR3 sequence (DNA): TGTGCCACCATTCCCCCCACAAGGAACACCGGGGAGCTGTTTTTT.

The chain carries TRBV23-1 and TRBJ1-1, with D possibly being TRBD1 (5 bases). TRBV23-1 is an open reading frame whose function is uncertain. The CDR3 has 18 amino acids. Trimming left V 2 bases short and J 0 bases short, with 19 bases between. The CDR3 is CASSQRTAGGSMNTEAFF. For the CDR3, the DNA is TGCGCCAGCAGTCAAAGGACGGCGGGGGGGAGTATGAACACTGAAGCTTTCTTT.

The chain uses TRBV4-1 and TRBJ2-4; 12 positions match TRBD2. The germline gives CDR1 MGHRA, CDR2 YSYEKL. The CDR3 runs 18 residues. V trimming: 3 bases; J trimming: 0 bases; junction bases outside the gene matches: 6. CDR3 protein: CASSQGLAGLLAKNIQYF. In DNA, the CDR3 is TGCGCCAGCAGCCAGGGACTAGCGGGCCTCCTAGCCAAAAACATTCAGTACTTC.

The J gene is TRBJ2-3, the V gene TRBV9; D is perhaps TRBD2 (6 bases). V lost 0 bases to trimming and J lost 1 base, with 9 bases between them. Per germline, CDR1 SGDLS and CDR2 YYNGEE. The CDR3 runs 15 residues. CDR3 in amino acids: CASSVGGAGTDTQYF. CDR3 nucleotides: TGTGCCAGCAGCGTAGGCGGGGCAGGCACAGATACGCAGTATTTT.

In this sample, this clone turned up a few times. The rearrangement joins TRBV5-5 to TRBJ2-7; possible D gene TRBD2, 5 bases. V was clipped by 0 bases and J by 5 bases, with 9 bases between them. The germline gives CDR1 SGHKS, CDR2 YYEKEE (reference sequence). The CDR3 extends over 13 amino acids. CDR3 nucleotide sequence: TGTGCCAGCAGCTTGGGTGACGGGAACGAGCAGTACTTC. Residues: CASSLGDGNEQYF.

The chain couples TRBV7-9 to TRBJ1-2; TRBD1 matches at 8 bases. J lost 8 bases, V lost 5 bases, and 7 bases had no gene match. Germline CDR1 is SEHNR and CDR2 is FQNEAQ (reference sequence). The CDR3 contains 13 residues. As DNA, the CDR3 is TGTGCCAGCAGCCCCGGACAGGGTATCGGCTACACCTTC. This sequence encodes CASSPGQGIGYTF.

The chain links TRBV7-9 to TRBJ2-5; 7 nucleotides agree with TRBD2. Matching the DNA end better, TRBJ2-7 makes the J call doubtful. Per germline, CDR1 SEHNR and CDR2 FQNEAQ (reference sequence). The CDR3 loop spans 13 amino acids. The CDR3 loop reads CASSRPERGEQYF. The CDR3 DNA follows: TGTGCCAGCAGCCGCCCAGAGCGGGGCGAGCAGTACTTC.

This sequence joins TRBV5-6 and TRBJ2-1, with D tentatively TRBD2 (5 bases). The CDR3 consists of 16 residues. CDR1 SGHDT and CDR2 YYEEEE come from the germline V gene. Trimming took 2 bases from V and 0 from J, leaving 12 bases between them. CDR3 coding DNA: TGTGCCAGCAGCTTTATCCCGGGGATCTCCTACAATGAGCAGTTCTTC. Protein: CASSFIPGISYNEQFF.

This sequence joins TRBV10-3 and TRBJ2-3; 7 bases fit TRBD2. This CDR3 is built from 13 residues. The V gene end was trimmed by 6 bases and the J gene end by 6 bases; junction bases not matched to a gene: 6. Germline lookup yields CDR1 ENHRY and CDR2 SYGVKD. CDR3 bases: TGTGCCATCAGGGGGGGAGGGAGTGATACGCAGTATTTT. This gives the protein CAIRGGGSDTQYF.

The genes are TRBV6-6 and TRBJ1-1, with TRBD1 identical over 9 bases. J lost 4 bases, V lost 6 bases, and 9 bases had no gene match. The germline V gene encodes CDR1 MNHNY and CDR2 SVGAGI (reference sequence). The CDR3 consists of 15 residues. This CDR3 is CASRPSDRGITEAFF. CDR3 sequence (DNA): TGTGCCAGCAGACCCTCGGACAGGGGAATCACTGAAGCTTTCTTT.

The rearrangement uses TRBV5-8 and TRBJ1-3; D is unclear. This CDR3 comprises 15 residues. V was cut by 7 bases and J by 4 bases, with 18 bases left in between. The V gene's germline CDR1 is SGHTS and CDR2 YDEGEE. The CDR3 region has the DNA TGTGCCAGCGGACCCCGAGGGCTCCAGGGAAACACCATATATTTT. Residues: CASGPRGLQGNTIYF.

The gene calls are TRBV7-9 and TRBJ2-7; no clear D gene. The CDR3 spans 14 residues. The germline V gene encodes CDR1 SEHNR and CDR2 FQNEAQ (reference sequence). Trimming removed 5 bases at V and 2 bases at J, with 13 bases between. CDR3 protein: CASSRSIVAYEQYF. CDR3 in DNA: TGTGCCAGCAGCCGAAGCATCGTCGCCTACGAGCAGTACTTC.

The CDR3 DNA is TGTGCCAGCAGTGATGAGGGGACTCCACGCACAGATACGCAGTATTTT. Translating it yields CASSDEGTPRTDTQYF. This chain joins TRBV6-1 and TRBJ2-3; a weak D match, TRBD2 (6 bases). The CDR3 is 16 amino acids. The V gene's germline CDR1 is MNHNS and CDR2 SASEGT. The germline V and J ends were trimmed by 3 bases and 1 base, with 14 bases remaining between them.

The rearrangement links TRBV6-5 to TRBJ1-1, with 9 bases lining up with TRBD1. Unmatched junction bases numbered 2, after V lost 5 bases and J lost 4 bases. Germline CDR1 is MNHEY and CDR2 is SVGAGI. This CDR3 is 13 amino acids long. The CDR3 is CASSLTGGTEAFF. The DNA for the CDR3 is TGTGCCAGCAGTCTGACAGGGGGCACTGAAGCTTTCTTT.

This clone was detected once. The rearrangement uses TRBV6-1 and TRBJ2-7; 7 bases align to TRBD1. Germline lookup yields CDR1 MNHNS and CDR2 SASEGT. V shed 11 bases, J shed 6 bases, and the junction held 13 bases outside the gene matches. The CDR3 consists of 13 residues. This CDR3 reads CAGQRTGLTEQYF. CDR3 DNA: TGTGCCGGCCAAAGGACAGGTTTGACCGAGCAGTACTTC.

This chain uses TRBV6-1 with TRBJ2-7; D gene uncertain. This CDR3 comprises 15 residues. Germline assignment: CDR1 MNHNS and CDR2 SASEGT. V was shortened by 2 bases and J by 4 bases, with 15 bases between the two germline ends. CDR3 coding DNA: TGTGCCAGCAGTGAATGGGCGCCGAATCCATACGAGCAGTACTTC. This sequence encodes CASSEWAPNPYEQYF.

The rearrangement joins TRBV15 to TRBJ2-2; possible D gene TRBD2, 6 bases. This CDR3 contains 19 residues. V lost 0 bases and J 3 bases, leaving 20 bases between the germline ends. Germline lookup yields CDR1 LNHNV and CDR2 YYDKDF (reference sequence). CDR3 protein: CATSRDPPDYGKYTGELFF. The CDR3 region has the DNA TGTGCCACCAGCAGAGACCCTCCGGACTACGGGAAGTACACCGGGGAGCTGTTTTTT.

V is TRBV7-9 and J is TRBJ2-5; TRBD2 matches 8 bases. This CDR3 is built from 16 residues. From germline, CDR1 is SEHNR and CDR2 FQNEAQ (reference sequence). V gave up 6 bases and J gave up 9 bases; unmatched junction bases: 18. CDR3 bases: TGTGCCAGCAGTTTTACCCTCGGGGGGGCCGGTGTGTCCCAGTACTTC. It codes for CASSFTLGGAGVSQYF.